The next 26 T cell receptor beta chains were all read from a single sample in a study of OX40 agonist ivuxolimab in advanced cancers. The protocol was immunoSEQ multiplex PCR, while the TCRdb copy is restricted to in-frame clones and leaves out a portion. The repertoire holds about 60,000 clones, with around 90% as singletons. Sequenced material: CD4+ or CD8+ T cells sorted from blood, taken in a trial of the OX40 agonist ivuxolimab. The source of these receptors is an adult with an advanced solid tumor such as melanoma, head and neck, liver or kidney cancer.

To note about this clone: The sample contains more than one DNA sequence encoding this CDR3. This sequence joins TRBV11-2 and TRBJ2-1; TRBD2 agrees at 10 bases. After removal of 1 base from V and 6 bases from J, the junction contained 3 bases not matched to a gene. Germline values: CDR1 SGHAT, CDR2 FQNNGV. This CDR3 has 15 residues. CDR3 region: CASSLALAGVNEQFF. The CDR3, as DNA: TGTGCCAGCAGCTTAGCGCTAGCGGGAGTCAATGAGCAGTTCTTC.

This clone appeared a single time. V and J are TRBV27 and TRBJ2-7; D may correspond to TRBD1 or TRBD2 (5 bases each). This CDR3 contains 17 residues. CDR1 and CDR2 (germline): MNHEY, SMNVEV (reference sequence). V was shortened by 6 bases and J by 1 base, with 22 bases between the two germline ends. As DNA, the CDR3 is TGTGCCAGCAGCGTAGGAATCCGCCGGGACGGATCCTACGAGCAGTACTTC. Residues: CASSVGIRRDGSYEQYF.

The chain couples TRBV7-8 to TRBJ1-3; D gene unclear. Trimming removed 2 bases from V and 0 bases from J, with 5 bases in between. This CDR3 spans 14 amino acids. The germline V gene encodes CDR1 SGHVS and CDR2 FQNEAQ. The CDR3 nucleotides read TGTGCCAGCAGCTTATTACGCTCTGGAAACACCATATATTTT. Translation: CASSLLRSGNTIYF.

This chain links TRBV9 with TRBJ1-3; possible D gene TRBD1, 5 bases. The CDR3 consists of 14 residues. The V gene's germline CDR1 is SGDLS and CDR2 YYNGEE. Trimming removed 4 bases from V and 3 bases from J, with 11 bases in between. CDR3 sequence (DNA): TGTGCCAGCAGCTCAGGACACAATGGAAACACCATATATTTT. The encoded protein is CASSSGHNGNTIYF. The full variable domain, with the rest looked up from reference TRBV9 and TRBJ1-3, is DSGVTQTPKHLITATGQRVTLRCSPRSGDLSVYWYQQSLDQGLQFLIQYYNGEERAKGNILERFSAQQFPDLHSELNLSSLELGDSALYFCASSSGHNGNTIYFGEGSWLTVV.

The chain links TRBV10-3 to TRBJ2-3, with 8 bases that match TRBD2. The CDR3 is made up of 15 amino acids. CDR1 is ENHRY, CDR2 SYGVKD, per germline. V gave up 0 bases and J gave up 6 bases; unmatched junction bases: 5. This CDR3 is CAISESSGNGDTQYF. Here the CDR3 DNA reads TGTGCCATCAGTGAGTCTAGCGGGAATGGCGATACGCAGTATTTT.

This clone was found once. The chain joins TRBV6-5 to TRBJ2-7, with TRBD1 as a possible D gene (6 bases). Germline lookup yields CDR1 MNHEY and CDR2 SVGAGI. The CDR3 runs to 14 residues. Trimming cost V 6 bases and J 1 base, with 13 bases left between them. The CDR3 is CASSRGHRSYEQYF. CDR3 sequence (DNA): TGTGCCAGCAGCCGGGGACACCGGTCCTACGAGCAGTACTTC.

The rearrangement joins TRBV10-3 to TRBJ1-1, with D possibly being TRBD1 (5 bases). This CDR3 spans 15 amino acids. Trimming cost V 4 bases and J 0 bases, with 12 bases left between them. Per germline, CDR1 ENHRY and CDR2 SYGVKD. The CDR3 nucleotides are TGTGCCATCAGTGGTCCCGGACAAATGAACACTGAAGCTTTCTTT. Translated: CAISGPGQMNTEAFF.

The V call is TRBV10-3, the J call TRBJ1-4; D gene unclear. Trimming removed 6 bases from V and 4 bases from J, with 18 bases in between. Germline assignment: CDR1 ENHRY and CDR2 SYGVKD. The CDR3 is 16 amino acids. The CDR3 loop is CAISAGRSDDNEKLFF. The CDR3 DNA is TGTGCCATCAGCGCGGGCAGGTCCGATGATAATGAAAAACTGTTTTTT.

This chain connects TRBV18 to TRBJ1-2, with a weak D call TRBD1 (5 bases). V was shortened by 2 bases and J by 4 bases, with 5 bases between the two germline ends. CDR3 length: 12 residues. CDR1 KGHSH and CDR2 LQKENI come from the germline V gene. Written as DNA, the CDR3 is TGTGCCAGCTCACCAGGGACCTATGGCTACACCTTC. Encoded protein: CASSPGTYGYTF.

The V gene is TRBV7-9, the J gene TRBJ1-5, with D perhaps matching TRBD1 (5 bases). This CDR3 has 13 amino acids. In germline, CDR1 is SEHNR, CDR2 FQNEAQ (reference sequence). V lost 4 bases and J 4 bases, leaving 8 bases between the germline ends. For the CDR3, the DNA is TGTGCCAGCAGCTCTCAGGGAAATCAGCCCCAGCATTTT. Its translation: CASSSQGNQPQHF.

The V and J genes are TRBV27 and TRBJ2-3; no definite D call. Germline loops: CDR1 MNHEY, CDR2 SMNVEV (reference sequence). The CDR3 extends over 15 amino acids. The germline V and J ends were trimmed by 5 bases and 2 bases, with 14 bases remaining between them. The CDR3 protein is CASSPPGRLTDTQYF. The CDR3 DNA sequence: TGTGCCAGCAGTCCGCCCGGGCGCCTCACAGATACGCAGTATTTT.

The chain couples TRBV6-1 to TRBJ1-1; TRBD1 is a possible D gene (5 bases). V lost 4 bases and J lost 3, with 9 bases in between. CDR3 length: 13 amino acids. Germline loops: CDR1 MNHNS, CDR2 SASEGT. The CDR3 is CASSAGGDTEAFF. The DNA for the CDR3 is TGTGCCAGCAGTGCGGGGGGGGACACTGAAGCTTTCTTT.

This rearrangement joins TRBV7-9 to TRBJ2-5; D is ambiguous. The CDR3 contains 15 residues. The V gene lost 5 bases and the J gene lost 5 bases, with 18 bases spanning the gap. Germline V gene data show CDR1 as SEHNR and CDR2 as FQNEAQ (reference sequence). The DNA for the CDR3 is TGTGCCAGCAGCCCGACCGATGGGCCCTGGGAGACCCAGTACTTC. The encoded protein is CASSPTDGPWETQYF.

This clone was observed a single time. V gene TRBV18 combines with J gene TRBJ2-5; D not certain. The CDR3 runs 13 residues. V was pared by 1 base and J by 6 bases, with 9 bases between. The germline V gene encodes CDR1 KGHSH and CDR2 LQKENI. The chain's CDR3 is CASSPQVLQTQYF. The CDR3 DNA is TGTGCCAGCTCACCACAGGTTCTACAGACCCAGTACTTC.

The chain couples TRBV10-3 to TRBJ1-5, with unresolved D. Trimming removed 5 bases at V and 5 bases at J, with 10 bases between. The length of the CDR3 is 13 residues. CDR1 and CDR2 from the germline V gene are ENHRY and SYGVKD. The CDR3 reads CAISNQEDQPQHF. Written as DNA, the CDR3 is TGTGCCATCAGTAATCAGGAGGATCAGCCCCAGCATTTT.

The chain carries TRBV28 and TRBJ2-4, with D possibly being TRBD1 (6 bases). The CDR3 runs 14 residues. Germline V gene sequence: CDR1 MDHEN, CDR2 SYDVKM. V was cut by 3 bases and J by 4 bases, with 10 bases left in between. The CDR3, as DNA: TGTGCCAGCAGTTTCTCCGGACAGAAAAACATTCAGTACTTC. Encoded protein: CASSFSGQKNIQYF.

This clone has just a few counts. The CDR3 loop is CASSRPNTEAFF. DNA of the CDR3: TGTGCCAGCTCAAGACCGAACACTGAAGCTTTCTTT. V and J are TRBV18 and TRBJ1-1; D unclear. Trimming took 5 bases from V and 1 from J, leaving 5 bases between them. CDR1 KGHSH and CDR2 LQKENI come from the germline V gene. The CDR3 consists of 12 residues. The variable domain in full, with the rest retrieved from reference TRBV18 and TRBJ1-1, is NAGVMQNPRHLVRRRGQEARLRCSPMKGHSHVYWYRQLPEEGLKFMVYLQKENIIDESGMPKERFSAEFPKEGPSILRIQQVVRGDSAAYFCASSRPNTEAFFGQGTRLTVV.

The chain links TRBV6-1 to TRBJ2-2; 8 bases agree with TRBD2. Germline loops: CDR1 MNHNS, CDR2 SASEGT. Germline trimming cut 2 bases from V and 6 bases from J; bases unmatched to any gene: 5. This CDR3 has 15 residues. CDR3 DNA sequence: TGTGCCAGCAGTGAAATTCGAGCGGGAGCCGGGGAGCTGTTTTTT. This encodes CASSEIRAGAGELFF.

This chain uses TRBV15 with TRBJ2-1; perhaps TRBD1 as D (5 bases). Trimming removed 0 bases at V and 8 bases at J, with 14 bases between. Germline values: CDR1 LNHNV, CDR2 YYDKDF (reference sequence). The CDR3 extends over 15 amino acids. The CDR3 loop reads CATSRDLPGNDEQFF. The CDR3 DNA sequence: TGTGCCACCAGCAGAGATCTACCAGGGAACGATGAGCAGTTCTTC.

The rearrangement links TRBV6-5 to TRBJ1-2, with D tentatively TRBD1 (6 bases). The CDR3 spans 15 residues. Germline V gene lookup returns CDR1 MNHEY and CDR2 SVGAGI. Trimming removed 1 base at V and 7 bases at J, with 16 bases between. As DNA, the CDR3 is TGTGCCAGCAGTTACTTATGGACAGATTTCAGTGGCTACACCTTC. Translation gives CASSYLWTDFSGYTF.

The chain links TRBV19 to TRBJ2-7; 9 nucleotides match TRBD1. The germline CDR1 and CDR2 sequences are LNHDA and SQIVND (reference sequence). V gave up 4 bases and J gave up 4 bases; unmatched junction bases: 8. CDR3 length equals 15 residues. CDR3 region: CASSRGDRAGYEQYF. CDR3 nucleotide sequence: TGTGCCAGTAGTAGAGGGGACAGGGCTGGATACGAGCAGTACTTC.

The rearrangement uses TRBV6-1 and TRBJ1-5; D is unclear. CDR3 length equals 13 residues. Germline V lookup: CDR1 MNHNS, CDR2 SASEGT. Trimming removed 6 bases at V and 0 bases at J, with 6 bases between. The chain's CDR3 is CASRQNSNQPQHF. The CDR3 DNA follows: TGTGCCAGCAGACAGAATAGCAATCAGCCCCAGCATTTT.

The chain recombines TRBV4-1 with TRBJ2-5; TRBD1 aligns across 8 bases. Germline V gene lookup returns CDR1 MGHRA and CDR2 YSYEKL. CDR3 length: 15 amino acids. With V trimmed by 4 bases and J by 5 bases, 9 bases remained unmatched. CDR3 amino acids: CASSPSDRVSETQYF. The CDR3 region has the DNA TGCGCCAGCAGCCCGTCGGACAGGGTTTCGGAGACCCAGTACTTC.

This clone came up a few times. The rearrangement joins TRBV23-1 to TRBJ2-3, with a possible D match to TRBD1 (6 bases). TRBV23-1 counts as an open reading frame of uncertain function. The V end was cut by 7 bases, the J end by 6 bases, with 11 bases between. There are 12 residues in the CDR3. CDR3 amino acids: CASTRQEDTQYF. DNA of the CDR3: TGCGCCAGCACCCGACAGGAGGATACGCAGTATTTT.

The rearrangement joins TRBV4-2 to TRBJ2-5; 9 bases are a match to TRBD2. The DNA end is more similar to TRBJ2-7, so the J call may be wrong. The CDR3 is 15 amino acids. Germline assignment: CDR1 LGHNA and CDR2 YNFKEQ. The CDR3 loop reads CASSHEAGGNYEQYF. Here the CDR3 DNA reads TGTGCCAGCAGCCATGAAGCGGGAGGAAACTACGAGCAGTACTTC.

The rearrangement links TRBV10-3 to TRBJ1-2; D possibly corresponds to TRBD1 (6 bases). V was trimmed by 2 bases and J by 0 bases, leaving 10 bases between them. Germline values: CDR1 ENHRY, CDR2 SYGVKD. The CDR3 has 15 residues. The CDR3 reads CAISEGGLANYGYTF. CDR3 bases: TGTGCCATCAGTGAGGGGGGGCTAGCTAACTATGGCTACACCTTC.